What follows is one TCR beta chain and its context. Antigen specificity is unknown. Assay used: immunoSEQ multiplex PCR; TCRdb lists only in-frame clones, some missing. The table includes about 20,000 clones, more than 65% detected once. The data were obtained in a study of OX40 agonist ivuxolimab in advanced cancers. Background on the study: The dose-escalation cohort had hepatocellular carcinoma, melanoma, renal cell or head and neck cancer. Mean age around 60 years, range about 23 to 85; around 80% male. The study, taken as a whole, reports: Normalized T-cell clonal expansion was also low in a subset of nonresponders. Patients with a partial response at 0.1-3.0 mg/kg had among the lowest clonal expansion.

The CDR3 has 16 amino acids. Per germline, CDR1 MGHRA and CDR2 YSYEKL. V was shortened by 0 bases and J by 4 bases, with 16 bases between the two germline ends. This receptor was identified in an adult with an advanced solid tumor such as melanoma, head and neck, liver or kidney cancer. The chain links TRBV4-1 to TRBJ2-7; D might be TRBD2 (6 bases). Sequencing was performed on CD4+ or CD8+ T cells sorted from blood, taken in a trial of the OX40 agonist ivuxolimab. The CDR3 bases are TGCGCCAGCAGCCAAGAACCCCCGGGGGAAGGATACGAGCAGTACTTC. Amino acids: CASSQEPPGEGYEQYF.